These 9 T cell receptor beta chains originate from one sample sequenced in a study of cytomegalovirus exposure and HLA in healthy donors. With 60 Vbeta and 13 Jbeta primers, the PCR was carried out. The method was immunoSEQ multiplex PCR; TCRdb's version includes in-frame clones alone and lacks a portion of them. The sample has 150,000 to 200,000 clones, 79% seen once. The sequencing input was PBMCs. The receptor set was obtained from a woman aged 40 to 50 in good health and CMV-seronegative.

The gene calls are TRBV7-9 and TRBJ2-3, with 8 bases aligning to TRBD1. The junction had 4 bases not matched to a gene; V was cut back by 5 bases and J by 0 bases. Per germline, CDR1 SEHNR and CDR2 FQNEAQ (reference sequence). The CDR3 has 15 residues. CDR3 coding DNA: TGTGCCAGCAGCCGGACAGGGTCTAGCACAGATACGCAGTATTTT. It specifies CASSRTGSSTDTQYF.

The CDR3 loop reads CASSLVPTGGSNQPQHF. The CDR3 region has the DNA TGCGCCAGCAGCTTGGTTCCGACAGGGGGCAGCAATCAGCCCCAGCATTTT. The chain combines TRBV5-1 with TRBJ1-5; TRBD1 matches 10 bases. Germline V gives CDR1 SGHRS, CDR2 YFSETQ. The CDR3 runs 17 residues. Losses at the gene ends were 0 bases for V and 1 base for J; bases not matched to a gene: 4.

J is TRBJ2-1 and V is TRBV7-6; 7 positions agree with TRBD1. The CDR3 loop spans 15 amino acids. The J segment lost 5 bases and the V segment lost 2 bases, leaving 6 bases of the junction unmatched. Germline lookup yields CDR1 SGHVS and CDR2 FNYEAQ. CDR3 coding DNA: TGTGCCAGCAGCTTAAGACAGGGTTCAAACAATGAGCAGTTCTTC. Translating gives CASSLRQGSNNEQFF.

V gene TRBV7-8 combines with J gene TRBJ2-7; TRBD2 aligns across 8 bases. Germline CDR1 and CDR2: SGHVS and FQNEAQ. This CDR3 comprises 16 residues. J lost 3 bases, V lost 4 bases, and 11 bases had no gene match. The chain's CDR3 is CASSSWGGLAYYEQYF. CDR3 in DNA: TGTGCCAGCAGCTCATGGGGTGGACTAGCCTACTACGAGCAGTACTTC.

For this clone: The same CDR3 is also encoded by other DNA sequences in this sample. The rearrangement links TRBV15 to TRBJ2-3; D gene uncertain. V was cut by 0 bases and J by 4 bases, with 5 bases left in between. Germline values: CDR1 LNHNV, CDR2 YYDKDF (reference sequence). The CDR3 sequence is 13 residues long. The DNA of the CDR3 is TGTGCCACCAGCAGAGATCAGGCAGATACGCAGTATTTT. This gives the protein CATSRDQADTQYF.

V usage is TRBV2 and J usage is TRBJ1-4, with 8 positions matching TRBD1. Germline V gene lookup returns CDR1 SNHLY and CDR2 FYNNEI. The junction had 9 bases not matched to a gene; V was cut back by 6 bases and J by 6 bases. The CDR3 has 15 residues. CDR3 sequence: CASSSAGTGHEKLFF. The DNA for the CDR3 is TGTGCCAGCAGCAGCGCCGGGACAGGTCATGAAAAACTGTTTTTT.

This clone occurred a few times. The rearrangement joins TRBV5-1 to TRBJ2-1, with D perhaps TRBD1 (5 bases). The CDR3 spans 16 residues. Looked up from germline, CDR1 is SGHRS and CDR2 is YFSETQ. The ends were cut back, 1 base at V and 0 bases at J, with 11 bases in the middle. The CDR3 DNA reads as TGCGCCAGCAGCTTGTCAGGGTCAAGCTCCTACAATGAGCAGTTCTTC. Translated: CASSLSGSSSYNEQFF.

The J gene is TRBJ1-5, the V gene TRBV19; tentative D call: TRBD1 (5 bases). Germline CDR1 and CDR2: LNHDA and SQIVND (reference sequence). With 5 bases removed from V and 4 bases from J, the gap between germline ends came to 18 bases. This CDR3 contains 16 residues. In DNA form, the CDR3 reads TGTGCCAGTAGTGAGTTTGGCAGGGCCTCGAATCAGCCCCAGCATTTT. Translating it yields CASSEFGRASNQPQHF. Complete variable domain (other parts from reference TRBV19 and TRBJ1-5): DGGITQSPKYLFRKEGQNVTLSCEQNLNHDAMYWYRQDPGQGLRLIYYSQIVNDFQKGDIAEGYSVSREKKESFPLTVTSAQKNPTAFYLCASSEFGRASNQPQHFGDGTRLSIL.

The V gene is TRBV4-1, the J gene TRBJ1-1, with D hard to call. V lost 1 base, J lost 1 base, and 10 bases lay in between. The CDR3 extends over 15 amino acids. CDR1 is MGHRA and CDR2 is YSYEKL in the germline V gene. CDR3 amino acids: CASSQVRWANTEAFF. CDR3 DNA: TGCGCCAGCAGCCAAGTGCGATGGGCGAACACTGAAGCTTTCTTT.